Listed below are T cell receptor beta chains from one sample, sequenced in a study of blood T cell repertoires in COVID-19. Profiled with immunoSEQ multiplex PCR; TCRdb holds only in-frame clones, not every one. The sample lists 150,000 to 200,000 clones, just under 85% occurring once. Source material: peripheral blood. Receptors originate from an elderly woman with COVID-19, enrolled during active disease. CDR3s include the opening cysteine and the closing phenylalanine or tryptophan. D genes are given only for firm matches. For some rows the clone size is stated as once, few or many, or as a class when expanded; others skip it.

d_call j_call clone_size v_call cdr3_aa cdr3_nt
- TRBJ1-6 - TRBV7-2 CASSSQGVGSPLHF TGTGCCAGCAGCTCACAGGGAGTGGGTTCACCCCTCCACTTT
- TRBJ2-1 - TRBV7-9 CASSLGGSTYNEQFF TGTGCCAGCAGCTTAGGAGGGTCCACCTACAATGAGCAGTTCTTC
TRBD2 TRBJ2-7 - TRBV18 CASSPSWVSGDEQYF TGTGCCAGCTCACCTTCCTGGGTTAGCGGGGACGAGCAGTACTTC
TRBD2 TRBJ2-5 - TRBV2 CASSVASGSVGIWETQYF TGTGCCAGCAGTGTGGCTAGCGGGAGTGTGGGGATTTGGGAGACCCAGTACTTC
TRBD2 TRBJ2-2 - TRBV7-2 CASSPREGRVTGELFF TGTGCCAGCAGCCCAAGGGAGGGTCGGGTCACCGGGGAGCTGTTTTTT
- TRBJ1-6 once TRBV7-9 CASSSTVYNSPLHF TGTGCCAGCAGCTCGACAGTTTATAATTCACCCCTCCACTTT
- TRBJ1-2 - TRBV21-1 CARSTVRQGPNYGYTF TGTGCCAGGAGCACCGTTAGACAGGGACCTAACTATGGCTACACCTTC
- TRBJ2-7 - TRBV27 CASRRVRGSEGSYEQYF TGTGCCAGCAGGAGGGTGCGGGGCTCCGAGGGCTCCTACGAGCAGTACTTC
TRBD1 TRBJ2-2 - TRBV5-1 CASSLRTGSTGELFF TGCGCCAGCAGCTTGAGGACAGGGTCCACCGGGGAGCTGTTTTTT
- TRBJ1-2 - TRBV20-1 CSASTRVYGYTF TGCAGTGCTAGTACCAGGGTCTATGGCTACACCTTC
- TRBJ1-1 - TRBV7-3 CASSPDSISSAFF TGTGCCAGCAGCCCGGACAGTATATCCTCCGCTTTCTTT
TRBD2 TRBJ2-3 - TRBV20-1 CSASVRGVWTDTQYF TGCAGTGCTAGTGTGCGGGGGGTTTGGACAGATACGCAGTATTTT
TRBD2 TRBJ2-5 - TRBV7-2 CASRTPSGAQETQYF TGTGCCAGCAGAACGCCTAGCGGGGCCCAAGAGACCCAGTACTTC
- TRBJ2-3 few TRBV7-6 CASSLARGAGGAQYF TGTGCCAGCAGCTTAGCTCGGGGGGCTGGGGGCGCGCAGTATTTT
TRBD1 TRBJ1-4 - TRBV18 CASSPLGDSDEKLFF TGTGCCAGCTCACCCCTCGGGGACAGCGATGAAAAACTGTTTTTT
TRBD2 TRBJ2-2 - TRBV27 CASSSPWRGGTGELFF TGTGCCAGCAGTTCCCCCTGGCGCGGGGGGACCGGGGAGCTGTTTTTT